Given below is one T cell receptor (beta chain) in context. As yet, its antigen is unknown. The sample originates from a study of T cell responses to AZD1222 COVID-19 vaccine. The CDR3 extends over 16 amino acids. V lost 5 bases, J lost 3 bases, and 5 bases stayed unmatched. Germline V gives CDR1 LNHDA, CDR2 SQIVND (reference sequence). Data came from immunoSEQ multiplex PCR; TCRdb stores just in-frame clones and leaves some out. Here the sample spans fewer than 150,000 clones, roughly 87% being singletons. Study-wide results and limits: Across the whole spike, CD4 TCRs peaked at regions 160-218 and 743-854.

This chain joins TRBV19 and TRBJ2-3; 13 bases match TRBD2. This sample comprised peripheral blood, obtained on day 0 of AZD1222 vaccination. The TCR originated in an adult in good health. CDR3 region: CASSGRTSGRTDTQYF. CDR3 nucleotides: TGTGCCAGTAGTGGCCGGACTAGCGGGAGAACAGATACGCAGTATTTT.